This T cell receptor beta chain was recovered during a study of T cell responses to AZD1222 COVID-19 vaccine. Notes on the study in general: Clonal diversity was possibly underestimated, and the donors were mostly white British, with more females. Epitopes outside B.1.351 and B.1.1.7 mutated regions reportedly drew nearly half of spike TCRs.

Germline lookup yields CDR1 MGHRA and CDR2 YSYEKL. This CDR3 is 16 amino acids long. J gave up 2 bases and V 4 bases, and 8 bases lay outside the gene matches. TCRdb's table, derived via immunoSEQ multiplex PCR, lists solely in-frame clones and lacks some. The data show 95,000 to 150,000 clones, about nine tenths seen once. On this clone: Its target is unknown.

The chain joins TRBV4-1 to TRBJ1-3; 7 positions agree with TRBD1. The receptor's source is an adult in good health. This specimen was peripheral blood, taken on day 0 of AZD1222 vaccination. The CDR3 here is CASSRTFQGAGNTIYF. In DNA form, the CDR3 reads TGCGCCAGCAGCCGAACCTTCCAGGGGGCTGGAAACACCATATATTTT.